This record looks at one T cell receptor (beta chain) sequence and its context. Antigen specificity is unknown. A junction end diverges from the germline sequence, so it may reflect a read error. This specimen comes from a study of tumor and adjacent non-tumor tissue in lung cancer. Study-level information: Patients were aged about 30 to 76, fewer than twelve men and roughly 5 women, stage I to III. Broader study findings: In normal lung, the top 100 clones were significantly more dominant than in tumor.

RNA was extracted from bulk tissue without any cell sorting. This non-tumor lung sample came from over 3 cm beyond the tumor edge. TCRbeta libraries were built with three rounds of nested PCR, modified from ARM-PCR. TCRdb fed the multiplex PCR reads into MiXCR, producing one record per CDR3 protein. The sample contains roughly 75,000 distinct CDR3 sequences, around two thirds of which appear only once. Sequencing input: distant non-tumor lung tissue. This clonotype was sampled from a woman aged 45-59 years with non-small cell lung cancer.

The CDR3, as DNA: TGTGCCAGCAGAGTCCCGGGGGCCAATCAGCCCCAACATTTT. The encoded protein is CASRVPGANQPQHF. The V call is TRBV12-3 or TRBV12-4, the J call TRBJ1-5; D might be TRBD1 (6 bases). The CDR3 loop spans 14 amino acids.